This T cell receptor beta chain stems from a study of T cells in women clearing cervical HPV infection. Study context: Blood came at first lesion visit for cases, post-clearance for controls. HLA type stays a possible confounder, typing being limited. Overall study findings and caveats: Repertoire richness, not evenness, was significantly elevated in CIN3+ cases versus controls.

Note on this clone: Antigen: not known.

All donors had a single incident cervical HPV16 infection, not prevalent. Using immunoSEQ multiplex PCR, the repertoire was profiled, and TCRdb retains in-frame clones only, with some absent. This sample's clone table lists approximately 31,000 clones. Material for sequencing was blood buffy coat. This sequence was found in a woman aged 18 to 75 with a cervical HPV16 infection that either progressed to CIN3+ or cleared (not recorded which).

CDR3 protein: CSARQGLGEQFF. The covered CDR3 bases are TGCAGTGCTAGACAGGGTCTCGGTGAG. The chain has TRBV20-1 and TRBJ2-1; D perhaps matches TRBD1 (5 bases). Read data end 3 residues before the CDR3 end; the end is taken from the germline J gene. V was pared by 2 bases and J by 9 bases, with 11 bases between. CDR1 is DFQATT and CDR2 is SNEGSKA in the germline V gene (reference sequence). The CDR3 length is 12 residues.